The rows below give T cell receptor beta chains drawn from one sample of a study of T cell responses to AZD1222 COVID-19 vaccine. Libraries were prepared by immunoSEQ multiplex PCR; TCRdb keeps only in-frame clonotypes and omits some of them. Of around 120,000 clones listed, 75% to 85% are singletons. The sequencing used peripheral blood, collected 28 days after the second AZD1222 dose. These receptors originate from an adult who received the AZD1222 COVID-19 vaccine. The CDR3 runs from the conserved cysteine through the conserved F or W. A D gene is named only where the DNA matches it firmly. For some rows the clone size is stated as once, few or many, or as a class when expanded; others skip it.

TRBV9,.,.,TRBJ1-5,TGTGCCAGCAGCCTTGAGGGGGGGAGCAATCAGCCCCAGCATTTT,CASSLEGGSNQPQHF
TRBV6-5,.,.,TRBJ1-1,TGTGCCAGCAGTACCCCGGGGGGCAGTAACACTGAAGCTTTCTTT,CASSTPGGSNTEAFF
TRBV3-1/TRBV3-2,once,.,TRBJ1-1,TGTGCCAGCAGCCACGAGGAGAACACTGAAGCTTTCTTT,CASSHEENTEAFF
TRBV2,once,.,TRBJ2-5,TGTGCCAGCAGTATCGGAGTCCAAGAGACCCAGTACTTC,CASSIGVQETQYF
TRBV11-2,.,TRBD1,TRBJ2-5,TGTGCCAGCAGCCCCCGGGACAGGGGGCGAGAGACCCAGTACTTC,CASSPRDRGRETQYF
TRBV5-3,.,TRBD2,TRBJ2-5,TGTGCCAGAAGCTCCACCGGGACTAGCGGTGAGACCCAGTACTTC,CARSSTGTSGETQYF
TRBV19,.,TRBD1,TRBJ1-5,TGTGCCAGTAGTATAGATGGGGACAGTTATCAGCCCCAGCATTTT,CASSIDGDSYQPQHF
TRBV6-2/TRBV6-3,.,.,TRBJ2-7,TGTGCCAGCAGTGGGGACTCCCACGAGCAGTACTTC,CASSGDSHEQYF
TRBV5-1,.,.,TRBJ1-1,TGCGCCAGCAGCTCCGGACAGTCAAAGATGAACACTGAAGCTTTCTTT,CASSSGQSKMNTEAFF
TRBV3-1/TRBV3-2,.,TRBD1,TRBJ1-3,TGTGCCAGCAGGTACAGGGGGGGCTCTGGAAACACCATATATTTT,CASRYRGGSGNTIYF
TRBV9,.,TRBD2,TRBJ2-5,TGTGCCAGCGGACTGGGGACTAGCGCAAGTCAAGAGACCCAGTACTTC,CASGLGTSASQETQYF
TRBV7-2,few,TRBD2,TRBJ2-5,TGTGCCAGCAGCTTAGCGGGGGGGTACCAAGAGACCCAGTACTTC,CASSLAGGYQETQYF
TRBV27,.,.,TRBJ1-3,TGTGCCAGCAGTACCCGAGCCTCTGGAAACACCATATATTTT,CASSTRASGNTIYF
TRBV28,.,.,TRBJ2-7,TGTGCCAGCAGTTTAGGGGTGAGCGAGCAGTACTTC,CASSLGVSEQYF
TRBV12-3/TRBV12-4,few,TRBD1,TRBJ1-2,TGTGCCAGCAGTTTGGACAGGAATGTCGGCTACACCTTC,CASSLDRNVGYTF
TRBV28,.,.,TRBJ2-1,TGTGCCAGCAGTTTATTCGACAGGAATTATGAGCAGTTCTTC,CASSLFDRNYEQFF
TRBV6-5,.,TRBD1,TRBJ1-1,TGTGCCAGCAGTCTGCCAGGGGGCACTGAAGCTTTCTTT,CASSLPGGTEAFF
TRBV13,.,.,TRBJ1-1,TGTGCCAGCAGAGAGGAAGTGAACACTGAAGCTTTCTTT,CASREEVNTEAFF
TRBV5-8,.,.,TRBJ1-1,TGTGCCAGCAGCTTGAGAGGGACCCAGGGACTCACTGAAGCTTTCTTT,CASSLRGTQGLTEAFF
TRBV5-4,.,.,TRBJ2-5,TGTGCCAGCAGCTGGTTTCAGACATCCCAAGAGACCCAGTACTTC,CASSWFQTSQETQYF
TRBV5-1,.,TRBD1,TRBJ2-2,TGCGCCAGCAGAGACAGGGAAGGCACCGGGGAGCTGTTTTTT,CASRDREGTGELFF
TRBV29-1,.,.,TRBJ2-7,TGCAGCGTCAACGGTATGGAGGGGACCCCCTACGAGCAGTACTTC,CSVNGMEGTPYEQYF
TRBV30,.,.,TRBJ1-1,TGTGCCTGGAGGATGGGGTTGAACACTGAAGCTTTCTTT,CAWRMGLNTEAFF
TRBV11-1,.,.,TRBJ2-5,TGTGCCAGCAGCTTAGATAACGGGTGGGGAGAGACCCAGTACTTC,CASSLDNGWGETQYF
TRBV7-9,.,.,TRBJ2-2,TGTGCCAGCAGCTCTTCGCCAGGTTGGGACACCGGGGAGCTGTTTTTT,CASSSSPGWDTGELFF
TRBV27,.,.,TRBJ2-2,TGTGCCAGCAGTTTAGTAACACCCGTTAATGCCGGGGAGCTGTTTTTT,CASSLVTPVNAGELFF
TRBV5-8,.,TRBD1,TRBJ1-5,TGTGCCAGCAGCTCAGAGGGGGCGGGTCAGCCCCAGCATTTT,CASSSEGAGQPQHF
TRBV28,.,.,TRBJ1-1,TGTGCCAGCAGTTTAGGGTTTGATGACACTGAAGCTTTCTTT,CASSLGFDDTEAFF
TRBV28,.,.,TRBJ2-1,TGTGCCAGCAGTTTATCCCTCTACAATGAGCAGTTCTTC,CASSLSLYNEQFF
TRBV19,.,.,TRBJ1-3,TGTGCCACTACGGGAGGAGGTCTGGCAAACACCATATATTTT,CATTGGGLANTIYF
TRBV2,.,.,TRBJ1-2,TGTGCCAGCAGGGATAAGTATTTCTCCTATGGCTACACCTTC,CASRDKYFSYGYTF
TRBV27,medium-sized,.,TRBJ1-5,TGTGCCAGCAGTTTATTGCCCCCTGGAGGGAATCAGCCCCAGCATTTT,CASSLLPPGGNQPQHF
TRBV7-2,.,.,TRBJ1-1,TGTGCCAGCAGCTTTTATCGGACGTCGCTGGGGGGAGCTTTCTTT,CASSFYRTSLGGAFF
TRBV28,once,.,TRBJ2-7,TGTGCCAGCAGTTTATACCAGGAGGCCTCCTACGAGCAGTACTTC,CASSLYQEASYEQYF
TRBV29-1,.,TRBD1,TRBJ2-7,TGCAGCGCGACAGGGAACTACGAAGTGCAGTACTTC,CSATGNYEVQYF
TRBV4-1,few,.,TRBJ1-3,TGCGCCAGCAGCCAACAGGGACCGACTGGAAACACCATATATTTT,CASSQQGPTGNTIYF
TRBV19,.,TRBD1,TRBJ1-5,TGTGCCAGTAGTATCGGACAGGGAGATCAGCCCCAGCATTTT,CASSIGQGDQPQHF
TRBV5-5,.,.,TRBJ1-1,TGTGCCAGCAGCTTCGGGGCGAACACTGAAGCTTTCTTT,CASSFGANTEAFF
TRBV5-4,.,.,TRBJ2-2,TGTGCCAGCAGCTTGCCGTTGGGTAACGGGGAGCTGTTTTTT,CASSLPLGNGELFF
TRBV24-1,.,.,TRBJ2-3,TGTGCCACCAGTGATTGGGCAAGTCAGGGTACGCAGTATTTT,CATSDWASQGTQYF